A single sample gave rise to the 27 T cell receptor beta chains below, sequenced in a study of cytomegalovirus exposure and HLA in healthy donors. Researchers ran the PCR with 60 Vbeta and 13 Jbeta primers. Data came from immunoSEQ multiplex PCR; TCRdb stores just in-frame clones and leaves some out. Here the sample spans some 200,000 clones, approximately 83% being singletons. Sequencing was performed on PBMCs. The receptors derive from a boy younger than 10 in good health and CMV-seronegative.

V usage is TRBV6-1 and J usage is TRBJ1-2; 9 bases align to TRBD1. The ends lost 4 bases at V and 3 bases at J; junction bases unmatched: 3. Germline V lookup: CDR1 MNHNS, CDR2 SASEGT. The CDR3 has 14 residues. For the CDR3, the DNA is TGTGCCAGCAGTGGGGACAGGGCCCACTATGGCTACACCTTC. It codes for CASSGDRAHYGYTF.

The V gene is TRBV7-8, the J gene TRBJ2-2; the D gene is possibly TRBD1 (6 bases). V was pared by 5 bases and J by 0 bases, with 10 bases between. This CDR3 has 15 amino acids. Germline V gene lookup returns CDR1 SGHVS and CDR2 FQNEAQ. The CDR3 is CASSAGVTNTGELFF. For the CDR3, the DNA is TGTGCCAGCAGCGCAGGGGTTACGAACACCGGGGAGCTGTTTTTT.

The chain carries TRBV6-1 and TRBJ1-1; TRBD1 matches 10 bases. This CDR3 has 14 amino acids. Per the germline V gene, CDR1 is MNHNS and CDR2 is SASEGT. Unmatched junction bases numbered 6, after V lost 4 bases and J lost 7 bases. The CDR3 bases are TGTGCCAGCAGTGCTCGGGACAGGGGAGGTGAAGCTTTCTTT. Translating it yields CASSARDRGGEAFF.

The CDR3: CASSLWGPDEQYF. CDR3 DNA sequence: TGTGCCAGCAGTTTATGGGGCCCGGACGAGCAGTACTTC. V and J are TRBV27 and TRBJ2-7; maybe TRBD1 (5 bases). The germline V gene encodes CDR1 MNHEY and CDR2 SMNVEV (reference sequence). Trimming shortened V by 1 base and J by 5 bases, and 9 bases separated the two germline ends. The CDR3 totals 13 residues.

The chain is built from TRBV27 and TRBJ1-2, with 10 positions matching TRBD1. With V trimmed by 5 bases and J by 5 bases, 8 bases remained unmatched. Germline loops: CDR1 MNHEY, CDR2 SMNVEV (reference sequence). The CDR3 totals 15 residues. CDR3 coding DNA: TGTGCCAGCAGTCCGCGACAGGGGGCGGGGTATGGCTACACCTTC. Amino acid sequence: CASSPRQGAGYGYTF.

The chain joins TRBV9 to TRBJ1-4; 8 positions match TRBD1. This CDR3 contains 15 residues. CDR1 is SGDLS and CDR2 is YYNGEE in the germline V gene. V shed 3 bases, J shed 3 bases, and the junction held 4 bases outside the gene matches. The CDR3 bases are TGTGCCAGCAGCGACCAGGGGGCGCCTAATGAAAAACTGTTTTTT. Translation gives CASSDQGAPNEKLFF.

The genes are TRBV5-6 and TRBJ1-5, with 8 bases matching TRBD1. After removal of 3 bases from V and 0 bases from J, the junction contained 2 bases not matched to a gene. From germline, CDR1 is SGHDT and CDR2 YYEEEE. This CDR3 contains 15 residues. The CDR3 DNA is TGTGCCAGCAGCTGGGGACAGGCTAGCAATCAGCCCCAGCATTTT. It is translated as CASSWGQASNQPQHF.

This sequence joins TRBV30 and TRBJ1-2; TRBD1 might be the D (5 bases). CDR3 length equals 13 residues. Germline assignment: CDR1 GTSNPN and CDR2 SVGIG (reference sequence). Trimming took off 0 bases at V and 5 bases at J, with 10 bases between the two ends. The CDR3 DNA sequence: TGTGCCTGGAGTGTTGGGGGGAAATATGGCTACACCTTC. It is translated as CAWSVGGKYGYTF.

The rearrangement links TRBV7-9 to TRBJ1-2; 10 nucleotides line up with TRBD1. Losses at the gene ends were 0 bases for V and 10 bases for J; bases not matched to a gene: 11. Germline V gene sequence: CDR1 SEHNR, CDR2 FQNEAQ (reference sequence). The CDR3 contains 16 residues. CDR3 protein: CASSLALSRTGGVYTF. The CDR3 DNA reads TGTGCCAGCAGCTTAGCCCTCAGCCGGACAGGGGGTGTCTACACCTTC.

This rearrangement joins TRBV29-1 to TRBJ2-5, with unresolved D. The CDR3 spans 12 residues. The germline gives CDR1 SQVTM, CDR2 ANQGSEA. With 7 bases removed from V and 2 bases from J, the gap between germline ends came to 11 bases. In nucleotides, the CDR3 is TGCAGCGGCATTGACATGCAAGAGACCCAGTACTTC. Its protein product is CSGIDMQETQYF.

The chain carries TRBV2 and TRBJ2-1; 7 positions agree with TRBD2. The CDR3 has 15 residues. With 5 bases clipped from V and 4 bases from J, the junction kept 8 bases outside the gene matches. Germline CDR1 is SNHLY and CDR2 is FYNNEI. In nucleotides, the CDR3 is TGTGCCAGCAGTCGCGGTGGGGGGGGATACAATGAGCAGTTCTTC. Amino acid sequence: CASSRGGGGYNEQFF.

This rearrangement joins TRBV19 to TRBJ1-2; D gene ambiguous. There are 14 residues in the CDR3. Trimming stripped 1 base from V and 2 bases from J, with 8 bases between. Per the germline V gene, CDR1 is LNHDA and CDR2 is SQIVND (reference sequence). The CDR3 sequence is CASSIAERNYGYTF. The CDR3, as DNA: TGTGCCAGTAGTATAGCCGAGAGAAACTATGGCTACACCTTC.

This clone was picked up one time. This sequence joins TRBV9 and TRBJ2-5; D is possibly TRBD2 (6 bases). The CDR3 has 14 amino acids. CDR1 and CDR2 from the germline V gene are SGDLS and YYNGEE. V was shortened by 4 bases and J by 4 bases, with 14 bases between the two germline ends. CDR3 sequence (DNA): TGTGCCAGCAGCCCTTCCCTGGGGGGAGAGACCCAGTACTTC. Translation: CASSPSLGGETQYF.

The CDR3 coding sequence is TGTGCCAGCAGCTTAGACGCGCAACGATCCTACAATGAGCAGTTCTTC. It encodes CASSLDAQRSYNEQFF. V gene TRBV7-6 combines with J gene TRBJ2-1, with D hard to call. CDR1 and CDR2 from the germline V gene are SGHVS and FNYEAQ. The CDR3 contains 16 residues. The germline V and J ends were trimmed by 1 base and 1 base, with 11 bases remaining between them.

This clone was picked up a small number of times. CDR3 sequence (DNA): TGTGCCAGCAGCTCAGACAGGGGGTTAACTGAAGCTTTCTTT. Translating gives CASSSDRGLTEAFF. This chain connects TRBV7-9 to TRBJ1-1; 9 nucleotides match TRBD1. The CDR3 runs 14 residues. With 4 bases clipped from V and 5 bases from J, the junction kept 5 bases outside the gene matches. From germline, CDR1 is SEHNR and CDR2 FQNEAQ (reference sequence).

This rearrangement joins TRBV9 to TRBJ1-2; TRBD1 matches at 9 bases. Germline CDR1 reads SGDLS; CDR2 reads YYNGEE. V dropped 3 bases and J dropped 2; count of bases not matched to a gene: 5. This CDR3 has 15 residues. The CDR3 is CASSADRGLNYGYTF. In DNA, the CDR3 is TGTGCCAGCAGCGCGGACAGGGGACTCAACTATGGCTACACCTTC.

The chain employs TRBV6-1 and TRBJ1-2; TRBD1 matches 7 bases. Germline V gives CDR1 MNHNS, CDR2 SASEGT. This CDR3 spans 14 amino acids. Trimming removed 7 bases from V and 8 bases from J; junction bases left unmatched: 13. The CDR3 loop reads CASIPAQQGFGYTF. In DNA, the CDR3 is TGTGCCAGCATTCCCGCCCAACAGGGGTTCGGCTACACCTTC.

V is TRBV15 and J is TRBJ1-2; 8 bases align to TRBD1. This CDR3 is built from 16 residues. CDR1 and CDR2 (germline): LNHNV, YYDKDF (reference sequence). V gave up 0 bases and J gave up 8 bases; unmatched junction bases: 11. For the CDR3, the DNA is TGTGCCACCAGCAGAGAACCAAAACAGGGGGGATGGGGCTACACCTTC. Amino acids: CATSREPKQGGWGYTF.

This chain's CDR3 is CAWSVLESSYNEQFF. The DNA of the CDR3 is TGTGCCTGGAGTGTACTGGAGAGCTCCTACAATGAGCAGTTCTTC. J is TRBJ2-1 and V is TRBV30; D is uncertain. Germline V gene lookup returns CDR1 GTSNPN and CDR2 SVGIG (reference sequence). Between the trimmed V and J ends, which lost 0 bases and 0 bases, there was a span of 9 bases. CDR3 length: 15 residues.

This clone has just one count. V gene TRBV7-6 combines with J gene TRBJ1-4; D gene ambiguous. The length of the CDR3 is 13 residues. Germline CDR1 and CDR2: SGHVS and FNYEAQ. Deletions cut 1 base from V and 8 bases from J, with 8 bases between. For the CDR3, the DNA is TGTGCCAGCAGCTTAGTCGGGTGGGAAAAACTGTTTTTT. Its protein is CASSLVGWEKLFF.

The V call is TRBV7-9, the J call TRBJ1-4; D not certain. The ends were cut back, 2 bases at V and 6 bases at J, with 16 bases in the middle. The CDR3 is 16 amino acids. Per germline, CDR1 SEHNR and CDR2 FQNEAQ (reference sequence). As DNA, the CDR3 is TGTGCCAGCAGCTTAATGTATCACAGACTAGATGAAAAACTGTTTTTT. Amino acids: CASSLMYHRLDEKLFF. Based on the CDR3 plus reference TRBV7-9 and TRBJ1-4, the full variable domain is DTGVSQNPRHKITKRGQNVTFRCDPISEHNRLYWYRQTLGQGPEFLTYFQNEAQLEKSRLLSDRFSAERPKGSFSTLEIQRTEQGDSAMYLCASSLMYHRLDEKLFFGSGTQLSVL.

A note on this clone: At one end, the junction sequence differs from germline, possibly due to a read error. The same CDR3 arises from other DNA sequences in this sample as well. As DNA, the CDR3 is TGCGCCAGCAGCTCCCTAGCCGGGAAGGGCGGGGAACTGTTTTTT. Its protein is CASSSLAGKGGELFF. The chain has TRBV5-1 and TRBJ2-2, with D possibly matching TRBD2 (6 bases). CDR3 length: 15 amino acids. The germline gives CDR1 SGHRS, CDR2 YFSETQ.

The chain is built from TRBV10-3 and TRBJ2-5; TRBD2 matches 10 bases. V shed 9 bases and J 1 base; nucleotides not matched to a gene: 5. The germline V gene encodes CDR1 ENHRY and CDR2 SYGVKD. The CDR3 has 14 residues. CDR3 region: CAIGAGGTQETQYF. DNA of the CDR3: TGTGCCATAGGAGCGGGGGGGACCCAAGAGACCCAGTACTTC.

Regarding this clone: Relative to the germline gene, one junction end is altered; a read error may explain this. V gene TRBV7-7 combines with J gene TRBJ2-7; D might be TRBD1 (6 bases). This CDR3 has 15 residues. Germline CDR1 reads SSHAT; CDR2 reads FNYEAQ (reference sequence). In DNA, the CDR3 is TGTGCTAGCAGCGTCGGGACACCGGGCGTCTACGAGCAGTACTTC. The encoded protein is CASSVGTPGVYEQYF.

About this clone: Given a much more abundant clone one base away, this may be a read error. Other DNA sequences in this specimen translate into the identical CDR3. V and J are TRBV5-1 and TRBJ1-1; 7 bases align to TRBD1. CDR3 length: 13 residues. J lost 4 bases, V lost 0 bases, and 0 bases had no gene match. Germline CDR1 and CDR2: SGHRS and YFSETQ. CDR3: CASSLDRGTEAFF. In DNA form, the CDR3 reads TGCGCCAGCAGCTTGGACAGGGGCACTGAAGCTTTCTTT.

The chain has TRBV6-5 and TRBJ2-7; 12 bases are a match to TRBD2. CDR1 and CDR2 (germline): MNHEY, SVGAGI. V trimming: 4 bases; J trimming: 2 bases; junction bases outside the gene matches: 6. The CDR3 covers 16 residues. The CDR3 DNA is TGTGCCAGCAGTTCCCTGGCTAGCGGGAGGGCCTACGAGCAGTACTTC. This codes for CASSSLASGRAYEQYF.

The CDR3 region is CAIASGRPLYYNEQFF. CDR3 DNA sequence: TGTGCTATCGCTAGCGGGAGGCCCTTGTATTACAATGAGCAGTTCTTC. The chain joins TRBV7-7 to TRBJ2-1; TRBD2 aligns across 11 bases. The germline V gene has CDR1 SSHAT and CDR2 FNYEAQ (reference sequence). The CDR3 is made up of 16 amino acids.